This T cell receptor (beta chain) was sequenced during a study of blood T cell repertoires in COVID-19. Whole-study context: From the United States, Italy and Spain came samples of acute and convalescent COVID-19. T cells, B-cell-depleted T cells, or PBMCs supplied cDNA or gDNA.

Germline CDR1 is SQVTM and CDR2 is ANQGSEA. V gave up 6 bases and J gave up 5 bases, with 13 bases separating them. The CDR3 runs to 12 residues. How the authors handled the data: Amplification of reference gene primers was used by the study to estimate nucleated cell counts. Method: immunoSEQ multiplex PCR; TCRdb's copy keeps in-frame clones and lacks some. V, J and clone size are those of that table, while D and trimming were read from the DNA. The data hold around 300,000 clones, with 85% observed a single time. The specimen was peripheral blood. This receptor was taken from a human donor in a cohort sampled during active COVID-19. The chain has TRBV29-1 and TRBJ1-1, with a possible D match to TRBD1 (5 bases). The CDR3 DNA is TGCAGCGTCAAAGGTCAGGGAACTGAAGCTTTCTTT. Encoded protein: CSVKGQGTEAFF.